This TCR beta chain comes out of a study of radiotherapy plus CTLA-4 blockade in lung cancer. About the study: In approximately 17% of patients, objective responses were seen; around 31% had disease control. General study points: Peripheral blood showed expansion of tumor-derived TCR clones after radiotherapy and ipilimumab. The best predictor of response was reported to be early blood T cell clone dynamics, with interferon-beta.

Of note for this clone: Its specificity is not known.

Profiling relied on immunoSEQ multiplex PCR, and the TCRdb table lists in-frame clones only, not all of them. This table holds 45,000 to 55,000 clones, around 85% found once. Focal radiation plus CTLA-4 blockade with ipilimumab was administered to patients who had chemo-refractory metastatic non-small-cell lung cancer. Germline values: CDR1 SGHKS, CDR2 YYEKEE (reference sequence). The V and J ends lost 1 base and 2 bases respectively, with 17 bases between them. The CDR3 runs 17 residues. The chain employs TRBV5-5 and TRBJ2-3; TRBD2 might be the D (6 bases). This TCR derives from a human donor with non-small cell lung cancer who had a partial response to radiotherapy plus ipilimumab. This specimen was peripheral blood, taken from a patient treated with radiotherapy plus ipilimumab. The CDR3, as DNA: TGTGCCAGCAGCTTGACTTGGGGCGGGGTAACCACAGATACGCAGTATTTT. Translating it yields CASSLTWGGVTTDTQYF.